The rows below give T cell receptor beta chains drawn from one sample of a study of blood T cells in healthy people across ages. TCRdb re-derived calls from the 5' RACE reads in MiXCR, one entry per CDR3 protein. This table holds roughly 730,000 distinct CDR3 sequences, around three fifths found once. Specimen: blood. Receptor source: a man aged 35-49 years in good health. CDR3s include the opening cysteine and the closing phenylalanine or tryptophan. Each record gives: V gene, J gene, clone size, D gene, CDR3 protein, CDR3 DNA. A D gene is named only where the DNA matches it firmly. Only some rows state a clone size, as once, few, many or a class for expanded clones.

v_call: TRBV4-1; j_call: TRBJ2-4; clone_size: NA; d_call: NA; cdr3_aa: CASSQVGDRDREQYF; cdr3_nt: TGCGCCAGCAGCCAAGTAGGTGACAGGGATCGGGAGCAGTACTTC
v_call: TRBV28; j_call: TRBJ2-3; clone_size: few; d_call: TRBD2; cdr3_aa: CASTLGRGNTDTQYF; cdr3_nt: TGTGCCAGCACCTTAGGGCGGGGGAACACAGATACGCAGTATTTT
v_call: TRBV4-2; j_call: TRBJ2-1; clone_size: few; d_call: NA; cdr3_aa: CASSQDWREPYNEQFF; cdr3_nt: TGTGCCAGCAGCCAAGATTGGAGGGAGCCCTACAATGAGCAGTTCTTC
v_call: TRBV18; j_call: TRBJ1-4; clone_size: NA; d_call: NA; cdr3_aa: CASSPTGSQTNEKLFF; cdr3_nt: TGTGCCAGCTCACCAACAGGGTCGCAAACTAATGAAAAACTGTTTTTT
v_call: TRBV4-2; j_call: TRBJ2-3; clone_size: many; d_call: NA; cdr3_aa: CASSPFGDTQYF; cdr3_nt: TGTGCCAGCAGCCCCTTTGGGGATACGCAGTATTTT
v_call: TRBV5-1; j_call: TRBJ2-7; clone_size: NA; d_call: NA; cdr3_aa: CASSLARVEEQYF; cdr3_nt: TGCGCCAGCAGCTTGGCCCGGGTGGAAGAGCAGTACTTC
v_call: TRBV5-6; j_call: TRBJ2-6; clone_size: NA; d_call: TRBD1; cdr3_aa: CASIQTGGAAPGANVLTF; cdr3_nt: TGTGCCAGCATCCAAACAGGGGGCGCTGCTCCTGGGGCCAACGTCCTGACTTTC
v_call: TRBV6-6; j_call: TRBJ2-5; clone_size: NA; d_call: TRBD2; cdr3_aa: CASRQGLAGNYQETQYF; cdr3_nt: TGTGCCAGCAGACAGGGACTAGCGGGGAACTACCAAGAGACCCAGTACTTC
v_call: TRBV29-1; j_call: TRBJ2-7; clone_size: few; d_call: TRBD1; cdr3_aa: CSALPIPGQGSSEQYF; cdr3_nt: TGCAGCGCTCTACCTATACCGGGACAGGGGTCAAGCGAGCAGTACTTC
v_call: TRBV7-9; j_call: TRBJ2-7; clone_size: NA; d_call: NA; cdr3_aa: CASSRLNLPYEQYF; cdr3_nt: TGTGCCAGCAGTCGACTGAATCTCCCCTACGAGCAGTACTTC
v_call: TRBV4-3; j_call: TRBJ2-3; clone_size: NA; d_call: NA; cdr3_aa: CASSQDRVSIDTQYF; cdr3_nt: TGCGCCAGCAGCCAAGACCGGGTCTCCATAGATACGCAGTATTTT
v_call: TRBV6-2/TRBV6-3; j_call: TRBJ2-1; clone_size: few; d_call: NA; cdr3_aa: CASSSWVDEQFF; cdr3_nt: TGTGCCAGCAGTTCTTGGGTCGATGAGCAGTTCTTC
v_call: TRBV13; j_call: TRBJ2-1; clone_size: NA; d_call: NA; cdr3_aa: CASSLLAAEQFF; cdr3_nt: TGTGCCAGCAGCTTATTGGCGGCTGAGCAGTTCTTC